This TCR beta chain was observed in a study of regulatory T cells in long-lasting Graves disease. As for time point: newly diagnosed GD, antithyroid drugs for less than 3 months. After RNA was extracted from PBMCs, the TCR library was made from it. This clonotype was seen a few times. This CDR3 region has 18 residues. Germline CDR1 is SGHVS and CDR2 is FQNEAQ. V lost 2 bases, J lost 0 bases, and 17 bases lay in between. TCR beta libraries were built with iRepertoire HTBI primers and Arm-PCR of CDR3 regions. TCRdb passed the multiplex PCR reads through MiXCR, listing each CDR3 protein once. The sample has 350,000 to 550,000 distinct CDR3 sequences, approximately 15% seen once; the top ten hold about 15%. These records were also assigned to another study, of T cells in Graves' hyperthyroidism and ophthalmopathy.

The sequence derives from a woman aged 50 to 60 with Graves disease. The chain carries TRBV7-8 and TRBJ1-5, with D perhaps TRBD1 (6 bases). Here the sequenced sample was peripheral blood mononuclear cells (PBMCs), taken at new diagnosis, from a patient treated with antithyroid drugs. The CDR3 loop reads CASSLSGRGPYSNQPQHF. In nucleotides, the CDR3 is TGTGCCAGCAGCTTATCTGGCAGGGGCCCCTATAGCAATCAGCCCCAGCATTTT.